This T cell receptor (beta chain) was obtained from a study of post-analysis software for immune sequencing data. Study results and caveats: Relative to controls, patients had a handful of TRBV segments at higher frequency, with TRBV5-6, TRBV5-1 and TRBV20-1 among these.

About this clonotype itself: The antigen remains undetermined.

CDR3 length equals 16 residues. Trimming cost V 1 base and J 0 bases, with 7 bases left between them. Germline assignment: CDR1 SGHTA and CDR2 FQGNSA. TCR beta cDNA libraries had unique molecular identifiers. One entry per CDR3 protein, called by TCRdb with MiXCR from the PCR reads. The table has 650,000 to 850,000 distinct CDR3 sequences, about 45% seen once; the top ten hold roughly 4.5%. The chain links TRBV7-2 to TRBJ2-6, with no clear D. Sequenced: blood. The clonotype was recovered from a girl aged 5-17 years with multiple sclerosis. CDR3 loop: CASSLDLRSGANVLTF. CDR3 in DNA: TGTGCCAGCAGCTTAGACTTGCGCTCTGGGGCCAACGTCCTGACTTTC.